A selection of T cell receptor beta chains follows, all from one sample in a study of resident and recirculating memory T cells in vitiligo. The protocol was immunoSEQ multiplex PCR, while the TCRdb copy is restricted to in-frame clones and leaves out a portion. This table holds 40,000 to 45,000 clones, 80% to 95% found once. Sequenced material: blood. The receptors derive from a male donor with vitiligo. CDR3s include the opening cysteine and the closing phenylalanine or tryptophan. The D gene is left open where the match is weak. For some rows the clone size is stated as once, few or many, or as a class when expanded; others skip it.

TRBJ2-2 NA TRBD2 TRBV4-1 TGCGCCAGCAAGGATAGGGGACTAGCGGGACCCACCGGGGAGCTGTTTTTT CASKDRGLAGPTGELFF
TRBJ1-6 NA NA TRBV6-5 TGTGCCAGCAGTCAACTCGGGTCACCCCTCCACTTT CASSQLGSPLHF
TRBJ1-1 NA TRBD1 TRBV5-3 TGTGCCAGAAGCTTGTCCGGGGACAGGGTGGCTTTCTTT CARSLSGDRVAFF
TRBJ2-2 NA NA TRBV19 TGTGCCACCCATATTAGCTCTGACACCGGGGAGCTGTTTTTT CATHISSDTGELFF
TRBJ2-7 NA NA TRBV11-2 TGTGCCAGCAGCTTAGGACTGACCTACGAGCAGTACTTC CASSLGLTYEQYF
TRBJ2-5 NA TRBD2 TRBV7-9 TGTGCCAGCAGCCAAGGACTAGCGGGGGAGCTCCAAGAGACCCAGTACTTC CASSQGLAGELQETQYF
TRBJ2-5 once TRBD2 TRBV7-9 TGTGCCAGCAGCCAAGGACTAGCGGGGCCAGAGACCCAGTACTTC CASSQGLAGPETQYF
TRBJ2-1 NA TRBD2 TRBV11-3 TGTGCCAGCAGCTCGAGCGGGGGGGCGGACAATGAGCAGTTCTTC CASSSSGGADNEQFF
TRBJ1-1 NA NA TRBV7-9 TGTGCCAGCAGCTCTTTTCCTGAAGCTTTCTTT CASSSFPEAFF
TRBJ1-2 NA NA TRBV19 TGTGCCAGTAGTATGGGGGGGCAGAGCGGCTACACCTTC CASSMGGQSGYTF
TRBJ2-5 NA TRBD2 TRBV7-8 TGTGCCAGCAGCCCGCAGGCCGGGGGGAGAGAGACCCAGTACTTC CASSPQAGGRETQYF
TRBJ1-1 NA NA TRBV20-1 TGCAGTGCTACTTTCGGGACAGAAGCTTTCTTT CSATFGTEAFF
TRBJ2-3 NA NA TRBV25-1 TGTGCCAGCAGTGAAGGGGCTTCAGATACGCAGTATTTT CASSEGASDTQYF
TRBJ1-5 NA NA TRBV7-7 TGTGCCAGCAGCTTAATGGGGCAGGGGCAGAGCTCTCGGCCCCAGCATTTT CASSLMGQGQSSRPQHF
TRBJ1-1 once NA TRBV6-1 TGTGCCAGCAGTGAAGCGGGGGCCTCTGGCCGTGAAGCTTTCTTT CASSEAGASGREAFF